These 3 T cell receptor beta chains were sequenced from one sample in a study of blood T cell repertoires in COVID-19. Repertoires were generated with immunoSEQ multiplex PCR, while TCRdb's copy carries only in-frame clones and drops some. Of roughly 65,000 clones listed, 86% are singletons. Sequencing was performed on peripheral blood. The receptors originated from an older woman with acute or convalescent COVID-19.

The gene calls are TRBV11-2 and TRBJ2-5; a weak D match, TRBD2 (7 bases). Trimming cost V 1 base and J 2 bases, with 17 bases left between them. The CDR3 is made up of 17 amino acids. Per the germline V gene, CDR1 is SGHAT and CDR2 is FQNNGV. The CDR3 sequence: CASSLVGGHDTQETQYF. In DNA form, the CDR3 reads TGTGCCAGCAGCTTAGTCGGGGGGCACGATACTCAAGAGACCCAGTACTTC.

This chain connects TRBV6-4 to TRBJ2-7, with 7 nucleotides matching TRBD1. Trimming removed 3 bases from V and 2 bases from J; junction bases left unmatched: 13. The CDR3 extends over 17 amino acids. Germline V gene data show CDR1 as MRHNA and CDR2 as SNTAGT. The CDR3 sequence: CASSEGGAVNPPYEQYF. The CDR3 coding sequence is TGTGCCAGCAGTGAAGGGGGCGCGGTGAATCCCCCCTACGAGCAGTACTTC.

The V gene is TRBV5-1, the J gene TRBJ2-2; TRBD1 agrees at 7 bases. Germline CDR1 SGHRS, CDR2 YFSETQ. Unmatched junction bases numbered 5, after V lost 0 bases and J lost 6 bases. The CDR3 consists of 15 residues. The CDR3 region has the DNA TGCGCCAGCAGCTTGGGAAGGGGGCGCTCCGGGGAGCTGTTTTTT. This translates into CASSLGRGRSGELFF. Based on the CDR3 plus reference TRBV5-1 and TRBJ2-2, the full variable domain is KAGVTQTPRYLIKTRGQQVTLSCSPISGHRSVSWYQQTPGQGLQFLFEYFSETQRNKGNFPGRFSGRQFSNSRSEMNVSTLELGDSALYLCASSLGRGRSGELFFGEGSRLTVL.